The 21 T cell receptor beta chains in this list originate from one sample, sequenced in a study of T cell responses to AZD1222 COVID-19 vaccine. TCRdb keeps only in-frame clones here, not all; method: immunoSEQ multiplex PCR. The sample includes some 40,000 clones, 80% seen only once; the top ten take about 4.3%. The source material was peripheral blood, sampled on day 0 of AZD1222 vaccination. These receptors came from an adult in good health.

CDR3: CASSFAHTDTQYF. As DNA, the CDR3 is TGTGCCAGCAGTTTTGCCCACACAGATACGCAGTATTTT. The V and J genes are TRBV12-3 or TRBV12-4 and TRBJ2-3; no definite D call. Trimming removed 3 bases from V and 2 bases from J, with 6 bases in between. CDR3 length: 13 amino acids.

CDR3 region: CASSQVQGMAYEQYF. The CDR3 DNA sequence: TGTGCCAGCAGCCAAGTACAGGGAATGGCGTACGAGCAGTACTTC. This rearrangement joins TRBV4-2 to TRBJ2-7; a possible D gene is TRBD1 (6 bases). Per the germline V gene, CDR1 is LGHNA and CDR2 is YNFKEQ. This CDR3 spans 15 amino acids. V dropped 1 base and J dropped 4 bases, with 14 bases sitting between them.

The chain carries TRBV5-5 and TRBJ1-4; D unclear. Per the germline V gene, CDR1 is SGHKS and CDR2 is YYEKEE (reference sequence). CDR3 length equals 15 residues. The V end was cut by 2 bases, the J end by 6 bases, with 14 bases between. CDR3 sequence (DNA): TGTGCCAGCAGCTTCTCCCGGGCCCCAGATGAAAAACTGTTTTTT. Its translation: CASSFSRAPDEKLFF.

The chain employs TRBV27 and TRBJ2-7; tentative D call: TRBD1 (6 bases). V gave up 6 bases and J gave up 4 bases, with 19 bases separating them. Germline CDR1 reads MNHEY; CDR2 reads SMNVEV (reference sequence). This CDR3 has 15 amino acids. The CDR3 region has the DNA TGTGCCAGCAGGCCAGGACAGTCAGGGGTTTACGAGCAGTACTTC. Translating gives CASRPGQSGVYEQYF.

This clone was seen only once. The gene calls are TRBV12-3 or TRBV12-4 and TRBJ1-2; D is possibly TRBD1 (5 bases). The V gene lost 3 bases and the J gene lost 2 bases, with 7 bases spanning the gap. This CDR3 comprises 13 residues. DNA for the CDR3: TGTGCCAGCAGTTTGGGGCGGAACTATGGCTACACCTTC. Translating gives CASSLGRNYGYTF.

The chain carries TRBV10-3 and TRBJ1-5, with TRBD1 matching over 7 bases. Unmatched junction bases numbered 5, after V lost 3 bases and J lost 6 bases. The CDR3 covers 14 residues. CDR1 ENHRY and CDR2 SYGVKD come from the germline V gene. The CDR3 nucleotides are TGTGCCATCAGTGAACAGGGGAGGGTTCAGCCCCAGCATTTT. As protein: CAISEQGRVQPQHF.

The chain employs TRBV29-1 and TRBJ2-1; D is ambiguous. Trimming removed 4 bases from V and 8 bases from J, with 12 bases in between. This CDR3 spans 12 amino acids. The germline V gene has CDR1 SQVTM and CDR2 ANQGSEA. CDR3 amino acids: CSVVTASDEQFF. DNA of the CDR3: TGCAGCGTTGTGACGGCTTCGGATGAGCAGTTCTTC.

The CDR3 bases are TGTGCCAGTACCCGAGGGGGGACATATAGCAATCAGCCCCAGCATTTT. As protein: CASTRGGTYSNQPQHF. This chain uses TRBV19 with TRBJ1-5; D possibly corresponds to TRBD1 (6 bases). Germline V gives CDR1 LNHDA, CDR2 SQIVND (reference sequence). The V end lost 7 bases, the J end lost 0 bases, and 16 bases lay between the germline ends. CDR3 length equals 16 residues.

In its sample, this clone was seen a few times. In nucleotides, the CDR3 is TGTGCCAGCTCTCCGCCGCCGGGGACACCCCTCCACTTT. Its translation is CASSPPPGTPLHF. The chain has TRBV18 and TRBJ1-6, with unresolved D. Trimming stripped 6 bases from V and 11 bases from J, with 14 bases between. This CDR3 contains 13 residues. The germline V gene has CDR1 KGHSH and CDR2 LQKENI.

The chain carries TRBV19 and TRBJ1-5; 10 bases line up with TRBD1. Losses at the gene ends were 4 bases for V and 6 bases for J; bases not matched to a gene: 9. The germline CDR1 and CDR2 sequences are LNHDA and SQIVND (reference sequence). This CDR3 has 16 residues. In DNA form, the CDR3 reads TGTGCCAGTAGTACTTCGGGACAGGGGAGAGGTCAGCCCCAGCATTTT. Translating gives CASSTSGQGRGQPQHF.

The chain couples TRBV5-6 to TRBJ1-2; TRBD1 agrees at 7 bases. CDR1 is SGHDT, CDR2 YYEEEE, per germline. The CDR3 extends over 13 amino acids. J was trimmed by 4 bases and V by 4 bases; bases with no gene match: 4. CDR3 bases: TGTGCCAGCAGCCACGGGACAGTCTATGGCTACACCTTC. Its protein product is CASSHGTVYGYTF.

The chain combines TRBV6-2 or TRBV6-3 with TRBJ1-1; D not resolved. Between the trimmed V and J ends, which lost 2 bases and 5 bases, there was a span of 6 bases. The CDR3 is 12 amino acids. Germline CDR1 reads MNHEY; CDR2 reads SVGEGT. The chain's CDR3 is CASSYVGTEAFF. The CDR3 DNA is TGTGCCAGCAGTTACGTTGGTACTGAAGCTTTCTTT.

The rearrangement links TRBV6-5 to TRBJ1-3; possibly TRBD1 for D (5 bases). Between the trimmed V and J ends, which lost 6 bases and 4 bases, there was a span of 13 bases. CDR3 length: 14 amino acids. Per the germline V gene, CDR1 is MNHEY and CDR2 is SVGAGI. CDR3 loop: CASSLGAVGNTIYF. CDR3 coding DNA: TGTGCCAGCAGCTTAGGGGCAGTGGGAAACACCATATATTTT.

This chain uses TRBV6-5 with TRBJ2-1; the D call may be TRBD1 or TRBD2 (5 bases each). This CDR3 is built from 16 residues. Germline assignment: CDR1 MNHEY and CDR2 SVGAGI. The germline V and J ends were trimmed by 2 bases and 0 bases, with 11 bases remaining between them. For the CDR3, the DNA is TGTGCCAGCAGTTACGGGGGTCCGAGCTCCTACAATGAGCAGTTCTTC. It is translated as CASSYGGPSSYNEQFF.

CDR3 sequence reads: CASSFFPANTEAFF. DNA of the CDR3: TGTGCCAGCAGCTTCTTTCCGGCCAACACTGAAGCTTTCTTT. The gene calls are TRBV7-2 and TRBJ1-1; D uncertain. The V gene's germline CDR1 is SGHTA and CDR2 FQGNSA. CDR3 length: 14 residues. The V and J ends lost 3 bases and 2 bases respectively, with 10 bases between them.

This rearrangement joins TRBV2 to TRBJ2-5, with D possibly matching TRBD2 (6 bases). This CDR3 is built from 12 residues. The V gene's germline CDR1 is SNHLY and CDR2 FYNNEI. V lost 10 bases, J lost 5 bases, and 14 bases lay in between. CDR3 residues: CATGPGRETQYF. The CDR3 coding sequence is TGTGCCACAGGGCCGGGGAGGGAGACCCAGTACTTC.

This rearrangement joins TRBV6-2 or TRBV6-3 to TRBJ2-6; D gene unclear. Germline V gives CDR1 MNHEY, CDR2 SVGEGT. V gave up 4 bases and J gave up 3 bases, with 1 base separating them. The CDR3 covers 12 residues. CDR3 bases: TGTGCCAGCAGTTTTGGGGCCAACGTCCTGACTTTC. Amino acids: CASSFGANVLTF.

The V gene is TRBV19, the J gene TRBJ1-1; perhaps TRBD1 as D (6 bases). The CDR3 consists of 12 residues. CDR1 and CDR2 from the germline V gene are LNHDA and SQIVND (reference sequence). V was shortened by 5 bases and J by 8 bases, with 12 bases between the two germline ends. CDR3 loop: CASSGQFTEAFF. The CDR3 DNA sequence: TGTGCCAGTAGTGGACAGTTCACAGAAGCTTTCTTT.

This sequence joins TRBV7-2 and TRBJ1-4, with TRBD1 matching 8 bases. Losses at the gene ends were 3 bases for V and 8 bases for J; bases not matched to a gene: 5. Germline V CDR1 and CDR2: SGHTA, FQGNSA. The CDR3 has 14 amino acids. For the CDR3, the DNA is TGTGCCAGCAGCTTTGAACAGGGGGGCGAAAAACTGTTTTTT. Its translation: CASSFEQGGEKLFF. The full variable domain, in which reference TRBV7-2 and TRBJ1-4 provide the parts outside the CDR3, is GAGVSQSPSNKVTEKGKDVELRCDPISGHTALYWYRQSLGQGLEFLIYFQGNSAPDKSGLPSDRFSAERTGGSVSTLTIQRTQQEDSAVYLCASSFEQGGEKLFFGSGTQLSVL.

This sequence joins TRBV19 and TRBJ2-5; 9 bases align to TRBD1. Germline lookup yields CDR1 LNHDA and CDR2 SQIVND (reference sequence). J was trimmed by 1 base and V by 5 bases; bases with no gene match: 8. CDR3 length equals 16 residues. CDR3 coding DNA: TGTGCCAGTAGTCCTCGCGGGACAGGGACCCAAGAGACCCAGTACTTC. It codes for CASSPRGTGTQETQYF.

The chain links TRBV29-1 to TRBJ2-5, with 8 bases aligning to TRBD2. V lost 4 bases, J lost 4 bases, and 8 bases stayed unmatched. The germline V gene has CDR1 SQVTM and CDR2 ANQGSEA. The CDR3 runs to 14 residues. CDR3 region: CSVVGAAGGETQYF. The CDR3 DNA sequence: TGCAGCGTTGTCGGGGCGGCGGGGGGAGAGACCCAGTACTTC.